The 15 T cell receptor beta chains below were found in one sample sequenced in a study of cytomegalovirus exposure and HLA in healthy donors. The primer mix had 60 Vbeta and 13 Jbeta primers. Measured with immunoSEQ multiplex PCR; TCRdb has only the in-frame clones, and not every one. The sample has some 87,000 clones; around 85% are singletons. Sequencing was done on a sample of PBMCs. Source of these receptors: a man younger than 40 in good health and CMV-seronegative.

The rearrangement links TRBV6-1 to TRBJ1-1; the D gene is possibly TRBD1 (5 bases). Germline loops: CDR1 MNHNS, CDR2 SASEGT. The CDR3 consists of 13 residues. Trimming removed 4 bases at V and 3 bases at J, with 9 bases between. The CDR3 loop is CASSGQGYTEAFF. The CDR3 DNA sequence: TGTGCCAGCAGTGGTCAGGGATACACTGAAGCTTTCTTT.

V gene TRBV19 combines with J gene TRBJ1-2; 10 bases fit TRBD1. J lost 8 bases, V lost 10 bases, and 16 bases had no gene match. In germline, CDR1 is LNHDA, CDR2 SQIVND (reference sequence). The length of the CDR3 is 15 residues. CDR3 region: CATAAGTGDLMGYTF. DNA for the CDR3: TGTGCCACCGCCGCCGGGACAGGGGATCTGATGGGCTACACCTTC.

This clone was counted a few times. The chain couples TRBV4-3 to TRBJ1-2; 8 bases match TRBD1. The V gene end was trimmed by 4 bases and the J gene end by 5 bases; junction bases not matched to a gene: 3. The germline V gene has CDR1 LGHNA and CDR2 YSLEER. This CDR3 comprises 13 residues. The CDR3: CASSLQGAYGYTF. CDR3 DNA sequence: TGCGCCAGCAGCCTTCAGGGGGCATATGGCTACACCTTC.

The rearrangement links TRBV5-1 to TRBJ2-3; 7 nucleotides align to TRBD2. The CDR3 runs 16 residues. Trimming took 0 bases from V and 3 from J; bases not matched to a gene: 7. Germline loops: CDR1 SGHRS, CDR2 YFSETQ. Here the CDR3 reads CASSLVPAGTTDTQYF. CDR3 DNA sequence: TGCGCCAGCAGCTTGGTTCCAGCGGGGACGACAGATACGCAGTATTTT.

V usage is TRBV5-6 and J usage is TRBJ1-2, with D maybe TRBD1 (6 bases). Germline CDR1 and CDR2: SGHDT and YYEEEE. Trimming pared 4 bases from V and 4 bases from J, leaving 17 bases between. The CDR3 length is 15 residues. The CDR3 sequence is CASSALDSSSYGYTF. CDR3 bases: TGTGCCAGCAGCGCTCTGGACAGCAGTTCCTATGGCTACACCTTC.

The rearrangement links TRBV19 to TRBJ2-1; the match to TRBD1 covers 12 bases. Looked up from germline, CDR1 is LNHDA and CDR2 is SQIVND (reference sequence). This CDR3 is 15 amino acids long. V lost 3 bases, J lost 14 bases, and 11 bases stayed unmatched. CDR3 sequence: CASSILGGQGALKFF. The CDR3 bases are TGTGCCAGTAGTATTTTAGGGGGACAGGGGGCTTTAAAGTTCTTC. The whole variable domain, remainder taken from reference TRBV19 and TRBJ2-1, is DGGITQSPKYLFRKEGQNVTLSCEQNLNHDAMYWYRQDPGQGLRLIYYSQIVNDFQKGDIAEGYSVSREKKESFPLTVTSAQKNPTAFYLCASSILGGQGALKFFGPGTRLTVL.

This chain joins TRBV5-4 and TRBJ2-2; possibly TRBD1 for D (5 bases). The CDR3 is 12 amino acids. Germline V gene lookup returns CDR1 SGHNT and CDR2 YYREEE (reference sequence). For the CDR3, the DNA is TGTGCGCTTTCGACAGTCACCGGGGAGCTGTTTTTT. Amino acids: CALSTVTGELFF.

The sample holds a few counts of this clone. The gene calls are TRBV30 and TRBJ1-5; D is uncertain. V was cut by 1 base and J by 6 bases, with 10 bases left in between. CDR3 length: 13 amino acids. Germline V gene data show CDR1 as GTSNPN and CDR2 as SVGIG (reference sequence). This CDR3 reads CAWSAAVAQPQHF. The CDR3 nucleotides read TGTGCCTGGAGTGCCGCGGTTGCTCAGCCCCAGCATTTT. Drawing the rest from reference TRBV30 and TRBJ1-5, the complete variable domain is SQTIHQWPATLVQPVGSPLSLECTVEGTSNPNLYWYRQAAGRGLQLLFYSVGIGQISSEVPQNLSASRPQDRQFILSSKKLLLSDSGFYLCAWSAAVAQPQHFGDGTRLSIL.

V gene TRBV7-6 combines with J gene TRBJ1-2; D gene ambiguous. V was shortened by 6 bases and J by 4 bases, with 21 bases between the two germline ends. The CDR3 consists of 16 residues. Germline V gene data show CDR1 as SGHVS and CDR2 as FNYEAQ. CDR3 sequence reads: CASSMDQVPLVYGYTF. CDR3 DNA: TGTGCCAGCAGTATGGACCAGGTCCCACTAGTCTATGGCTACACCTTC.

The chain carries TRBV7-8 and TRBJ2-7; the D gene is possibly TRBD1 (6 bases). The V and J ends lost 0 bases and 1 base respectively, with 7 bases between them. Germline V gene lookup returns CDR1 SGHVS and CDR2 FQNEAQ. The CDR3 runs to 14 residues. The CDR3 nucleotides are TGTGCCAGCAGCTTAGCGACAGGATCCTACGAGCAGTACTTC. It encodes CASSLATGSYEQYF.

The chain employs TRBV5-5 and TRBJ1-1; no definite D call. V dropped 1 base and J dropped 0 bases, with 13 bases sitting between them. The CDR3 covers 16 residues. Per the germline V gene, CDR1 is SGHKS and CDR2 is YYEKEE (reference sequence). Written as DNA, the CDR3 is TGTGCCAGCAGCTTGTTGAGGTTCCCTATGAACACTGAAGCTTTCTTT. This gives the protein CASSLLRFPMNTEAFF.

The chain combines TRBV30 with TRBJ1-2, with TRBD1 matching over 7 bases. This CDR3 is 16 amino acids long. Per germline, CDR1 GTSNPN and CDR2 SVGIG (reference sequence). Trimming cost V 1 base and J 4 bases; bases outside gene matches: 12. DNA of the CDR3: TGTGCCTGGAGTGACTTTGACAGGGCGTTGGCCTATGGCTACACCTTC. Translating it yields CAWSDFDRALAYGYTF.

The V gene is TRBV2, the J gene TRBJ2-1, with 8 bases identical to TRBD1. The V gene end was trimmed by 6 bases and the J gene end by 6 bases; junction bases not matched to a gene: 4. The CDR3 runs to 13 residues. Germline V gives CDR1 SNHLY, CDR2 FYNNEI. CDR3 sequence (DNA): TGTGCCAGCAGGGGTACAGGGGGCAATGAGCAGTTCTTC. This gives the protein CASRGTGGNEQFF.

V and J are TRBV10-1 and TRBJ2-3, with TRBD1 matching 8 bases. Trimming took 5 bases from V and 8 from J; bases not matched to a gene: 6. Germline V gives CDR1 WNHNN, CDR2 SYGVQD (reference sequence). This CDR3 comprises 13 residues. The CDR3 nucleotides read TGCGCCAGCAGTAAGGGACAGGAGGTTACGCAGTATTTT. This gives the protein CASSKGQEVTQYF.

The rearrangement links TRBV7-6 to TRBJ1-3; tentative D call: TRBD1 (6 bases). This CDR3 region has 13 residues. CDR1 and CDR2 from the germline V gene are SGHVS and FNYEAQ. Trimming took off 5 bases at V and 3 bases at J, with 8 bases between the two ends. CDR3: CASSLRGGNTIYF. CDR3 DNA: TGTGCCAGCAGCCTCAGGGGTGGAAACACCATATATTTT.